The T cell receptor (beta chain) described here comes from a study of patients and donors after allogeneic stem cell transplantation. TCRdb passed the RT-PCR reads through MiXCR, listing each CDR3 protein once. The sample records roughly 940,000 distinct CDR3 sequences, more than 15% being singletons. J gave up 6 bases and V 0 bases, and 14 bases lay outside the gene matches. Looked up from germline, CDR1 is SGDLS and CDR2 is YYNGEE. The CDR3 length is 18 residues. The V gene is TRBV9, the J gene TRBJ2-1, with 8 nucleotides matching TRBD2. The sequenced sample was blood, either unsorted or a sorted T cell fraction (not recorded which). The TCR sequence derives from a human donor who was either an allogeneic HSCT recipient or a stem cell or donor lymphocyte infusion donor (not recorded which). It is not recorded whose cells these are; they may come from a transplant donor. The CDR3, as DNA: TGTGCCAGCAGCGTAGCCGTAATGGGGCTAGCGGGCCTCAATGAGCAGTTCTTC. This encodes CASSVAVMGLAGLNEQFF.